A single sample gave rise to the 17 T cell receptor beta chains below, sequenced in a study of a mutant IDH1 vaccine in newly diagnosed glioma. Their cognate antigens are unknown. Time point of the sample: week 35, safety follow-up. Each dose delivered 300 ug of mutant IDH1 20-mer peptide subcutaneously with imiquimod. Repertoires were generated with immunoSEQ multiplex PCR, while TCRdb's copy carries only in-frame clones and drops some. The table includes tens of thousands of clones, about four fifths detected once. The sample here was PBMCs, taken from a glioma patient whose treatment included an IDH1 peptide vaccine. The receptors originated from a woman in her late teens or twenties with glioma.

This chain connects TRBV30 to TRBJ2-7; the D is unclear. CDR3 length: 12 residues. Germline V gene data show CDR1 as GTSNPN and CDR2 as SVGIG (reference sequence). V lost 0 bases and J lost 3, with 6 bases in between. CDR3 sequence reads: CAWSVQNYEQYF. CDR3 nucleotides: TGTGCCTGGAGTGTACAGAACTACGAGCAGTACTTC.

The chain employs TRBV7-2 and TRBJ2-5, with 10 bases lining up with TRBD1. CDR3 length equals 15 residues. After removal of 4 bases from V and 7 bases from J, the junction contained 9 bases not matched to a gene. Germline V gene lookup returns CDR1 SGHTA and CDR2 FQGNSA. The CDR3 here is CASSSYDRGQGTQYF. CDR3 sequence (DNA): TGTGCCAGCAGCTCGTACGACAGGGGGCAGGGGACCCAGTACTTC. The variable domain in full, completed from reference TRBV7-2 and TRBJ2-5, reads GAGVSQSPSNKVTEKGKDVELRCDPISGHTALYWYRQSLGQGLEFLIYFQGNSAPDKSGLPSDRFSAERTGGSVSTLTIQRTQQEDSAVYLCASSSYDRGQGTQYFGPGTRLLVL.

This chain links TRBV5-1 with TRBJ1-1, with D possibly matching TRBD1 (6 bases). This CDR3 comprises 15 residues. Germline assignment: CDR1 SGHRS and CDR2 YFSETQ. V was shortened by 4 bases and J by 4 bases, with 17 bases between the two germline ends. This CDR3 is CASSLEPDSRTEAFF. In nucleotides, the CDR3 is TGCGCCAGCAGCCTCGAACCGGACAGCCGCACTGAAGCTTTCTTT.

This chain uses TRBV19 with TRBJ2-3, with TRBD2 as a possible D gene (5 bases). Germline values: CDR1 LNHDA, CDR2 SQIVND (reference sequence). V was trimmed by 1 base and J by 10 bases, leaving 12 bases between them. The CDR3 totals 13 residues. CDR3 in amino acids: CASSIGSAGAQYF. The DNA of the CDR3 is TGTGCCAGTAGTATAGGCAGCGCGGGTGCGCAGTATTTT.

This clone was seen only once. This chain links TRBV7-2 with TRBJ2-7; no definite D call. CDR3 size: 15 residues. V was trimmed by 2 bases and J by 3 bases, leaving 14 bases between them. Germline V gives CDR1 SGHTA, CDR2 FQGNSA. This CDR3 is CASSLYGNADYEQYF. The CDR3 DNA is TGTGCCAGCAGCTTATATGGGAACGCAGACTACGAGCAGTACTTC.

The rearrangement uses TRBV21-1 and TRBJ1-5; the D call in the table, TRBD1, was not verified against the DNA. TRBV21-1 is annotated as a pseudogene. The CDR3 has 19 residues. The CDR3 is CASSKEGTGAGLIVWPQHF. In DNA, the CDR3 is TGTGCCAGCAGCAAAGAGGGGACAGGGGCGGGTCTCATAGTATGGCCCCAGCATTTT.

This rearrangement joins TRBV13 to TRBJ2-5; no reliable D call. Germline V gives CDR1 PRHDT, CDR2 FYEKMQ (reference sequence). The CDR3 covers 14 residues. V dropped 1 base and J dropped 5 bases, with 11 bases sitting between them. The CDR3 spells CASSLVAARETQYF. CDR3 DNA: TGTGCCAGCAGCTTAGTGGCAGCTCGGGAGACCCAGTACTTC.

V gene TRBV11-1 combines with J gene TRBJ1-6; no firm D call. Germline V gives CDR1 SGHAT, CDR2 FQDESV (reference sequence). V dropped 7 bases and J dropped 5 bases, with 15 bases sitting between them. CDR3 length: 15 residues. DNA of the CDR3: TGTGCCAGCACCCATTCGAGCCTAAATAATTCACCCCTCCACTTT. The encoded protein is CASTHSSLNNSPLHF.

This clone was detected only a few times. CDR3 in DNA: TGTGCCAGCACACTCCCGGGACAGGGTGGAACTGAAGCTTTCTTT. Its protein product is CASTLPGQGGTEAFF. The rearrangement links TRBV6-1 to TRBJ1-1; 9 bases fit TRBD1. The trim removed 7 bases at V and 5 bases at J, leaving 11 bases unmatched. This CDR3 is built from 15 residues. Germline V gene lookup returns CDR1 MNHNS and CDR2 SASEGT.

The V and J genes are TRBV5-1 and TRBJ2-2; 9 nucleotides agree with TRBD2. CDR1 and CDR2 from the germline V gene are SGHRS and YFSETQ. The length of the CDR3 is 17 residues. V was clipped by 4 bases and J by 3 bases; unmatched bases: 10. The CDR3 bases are TGCGCCAGCAGCCCCGAGGCTAGCGGGGACTACACCGGGGAGCTGTTTTTT. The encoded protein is CASSPEASGDYTGELFF.

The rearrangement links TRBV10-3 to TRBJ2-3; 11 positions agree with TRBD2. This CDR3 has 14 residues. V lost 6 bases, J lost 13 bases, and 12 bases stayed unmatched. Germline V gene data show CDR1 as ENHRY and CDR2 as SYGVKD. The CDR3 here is CAISPGTSGPEEYF. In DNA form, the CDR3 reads TGTGCCATCAGCCCGGGGACTAGCGGACCAGAAGAGTATTTT.

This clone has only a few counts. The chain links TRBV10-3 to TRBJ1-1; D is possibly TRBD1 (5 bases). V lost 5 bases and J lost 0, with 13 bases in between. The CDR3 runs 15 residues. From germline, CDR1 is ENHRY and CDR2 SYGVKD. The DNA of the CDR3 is TGTGCCATCAGTTGGGGGGGGAGCATGAACACTGAAGCTTTCTTT. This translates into CAISWGGSMNTEAFF.

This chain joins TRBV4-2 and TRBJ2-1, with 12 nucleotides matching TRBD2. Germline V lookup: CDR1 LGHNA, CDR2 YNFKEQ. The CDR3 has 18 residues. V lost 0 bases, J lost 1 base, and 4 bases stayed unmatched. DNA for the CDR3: TGTGCCAGCAGCCAAGATCTAGCGGGAGGGCCTTCCTACAATGAGCAGTTCTTC. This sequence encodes CASSQDLAGGPSYNEQFF.

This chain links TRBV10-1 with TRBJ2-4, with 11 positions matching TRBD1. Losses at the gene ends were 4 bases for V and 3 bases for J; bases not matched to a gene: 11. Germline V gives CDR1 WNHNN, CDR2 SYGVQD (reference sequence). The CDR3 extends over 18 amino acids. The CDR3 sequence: CASSGTGGGFRYKNIQYF. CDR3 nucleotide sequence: TGCGCCAGCAGTGGGACAGGGGGCGGGTTTAGGTACAAAAACATTCAGTACTTC.

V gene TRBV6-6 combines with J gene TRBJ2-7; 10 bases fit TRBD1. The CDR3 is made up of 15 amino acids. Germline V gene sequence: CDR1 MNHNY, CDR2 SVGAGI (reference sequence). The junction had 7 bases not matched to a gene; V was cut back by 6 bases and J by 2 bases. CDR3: CASSRTGTGAYEQYF. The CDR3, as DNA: TGTGCCAGCAGCCGAACCGGGACAGGGGCCTACGAGCAGTACTTC.

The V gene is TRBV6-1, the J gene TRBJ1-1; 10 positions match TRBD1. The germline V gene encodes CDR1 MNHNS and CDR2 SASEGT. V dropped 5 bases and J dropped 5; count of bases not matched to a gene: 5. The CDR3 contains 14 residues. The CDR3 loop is CASSFRTGGTEAFF. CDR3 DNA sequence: TGTGCCAGCAGTTTCCGGACAGGGGGAACTGAAGCTTTCTTT.

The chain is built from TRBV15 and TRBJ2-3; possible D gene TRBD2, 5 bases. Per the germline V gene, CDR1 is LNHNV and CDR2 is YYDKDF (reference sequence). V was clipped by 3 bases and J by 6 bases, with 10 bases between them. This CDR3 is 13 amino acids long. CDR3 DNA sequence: TGTGCCACCAGCAGTCCGGGGTCGGATACGCAGTATTTT. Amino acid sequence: CATSSPGSDTQYF. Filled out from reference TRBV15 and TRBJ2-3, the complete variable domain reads DAMVIQNPRYQVTQFGKPVTLSCSQTLNHNVMYWYQQKSSQAPKLLFHYYDKDFNNEADTPDNFQSRRPNTSFCFLDIRSPGLGDTAMYLCATSSPGSDTQYFGPGTRLTVL.